This T cell receptor (beta chain) was sequenced during a study of cytomegalovirus exposure and HLA in healthy donors. This CDR3 is built from 16 residues. Per germline, CDR1 KGHSH and CDR2 LQKENI. PCR primers comprised 60 Vbeta and 13 Jbeta primers. Clones were read by immunoSEQ multiplex PCR, and TCRdb kept only the in-frame ones, dropping some. The sample includes 200,000 to 300,000 clones, 84% of them seen just once. Study-wide results and limits: The investigators catalogued some 150 TCR beta chains as cytomegalovirus-associated.

This clone was counted a single time. The target antigen is unknown. An end of the junction does not agree with germline; a read error may underlie this. The chain is built from TRBV18 and TRBJ2-6, with 7 bases identical to TRBD1. The source of this sequence is a woman in her thirties or forties in good health and CMV-seropositive. Sequenced material: PBMCs. The CDR3 nucleotides are TGTGCCAGCTCGCCACAGGGGATCTCTGGGGCCAACGTCCTGACTTTC. It translates to CASSPQGISGANVLTF.